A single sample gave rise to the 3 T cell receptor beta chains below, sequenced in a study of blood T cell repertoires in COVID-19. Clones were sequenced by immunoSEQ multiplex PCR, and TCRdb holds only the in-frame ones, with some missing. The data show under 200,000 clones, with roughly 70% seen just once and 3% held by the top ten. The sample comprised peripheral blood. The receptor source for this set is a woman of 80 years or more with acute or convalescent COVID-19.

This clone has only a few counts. DNA of the CDR3: TGTGCCAGCAGCGTAGCAGTAGTAGCTGTTGTCTCCGAGCAGTACTTC. Its translation is CASSVAVVAVVSEQYF. The V call is TRBV9, the J call TRBJ2-7; no clear D. Germline V lookup: CDR1 SGDLS, CDR2 YYNGEE. V lost 0 bases and J lost 6, with 19 bases in between. This CDR3 has 16 amino acids.

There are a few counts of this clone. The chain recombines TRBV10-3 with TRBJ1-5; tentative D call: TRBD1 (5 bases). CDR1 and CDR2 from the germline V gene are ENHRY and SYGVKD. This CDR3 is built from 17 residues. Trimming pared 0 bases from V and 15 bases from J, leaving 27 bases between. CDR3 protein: CAISESTSRGNAGGTHF. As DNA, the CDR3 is TGTGCCATCAGTGAGTCGACTTCGAGGGGCAACGCAGGAGGGACGCATTTT.

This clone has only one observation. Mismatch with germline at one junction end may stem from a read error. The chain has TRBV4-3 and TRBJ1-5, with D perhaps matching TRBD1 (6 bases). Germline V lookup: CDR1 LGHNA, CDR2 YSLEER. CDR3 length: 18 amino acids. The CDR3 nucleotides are TGCGCCCGCAGCCCCGGGGGGGAAGGGGGTTATAGCAATCAGCCCCAGCATTTT. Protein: CARSPGGEGGYSNQPQHF.